This TCR beta chain was found in a study of regulatory T cells in long-lasting Graves disease. This clonotype was recorded many times. The authors built TCR beta libraries using iRepertoire HTBI primers and Arm-PCR of CDR3 regions. TCRdb called the multiplex PCR reads again in MiXCR, with one record for every CDR3 protein. The sample carries about 560,000 distinct CDR3 sequences, approximately 16% recorded once. As to time point: newly diagnosed GD, antithyroid drugs for less than 3 months. Scientists built the TCR library using RNA that was extracted from PBMCs. The V segment lost 0 bases and the J segment 4 bases; nucleotides outside the gene matches: 2. Germline-derived CDR1 and CDR2 are SGHRS and YFSETQ. The CDR3 has 15 residues. The sample was also reused in another study, on T cells in Graves' hyperthyroidism and ophthalmopathy.

The sequence was obtained from a man between 18 and 29 years old with Graves disease. The gene calls are TRBV5-1 and TRBJ1-1; 11 nucleotides align to TRBD1. Sequencing used peripheral blood mononuclear cells (PBMCs), obtained at new diagnosis, from a patient treated with antithyroid drugs. The CDR3 here is CASSLAGTGGTEAFF. The CDR3 region has the DNA TGCGCCAGCAGCTTGGCCGGGACAGGGGGCACTGAAGCTTTCTTT.